This TCR beta chain emerged from a study of cytotoxic CD8 clonotypes in ibrutinib-treated CLL. Libraries were prepared by immunoSEQ multiplex PCR; TCRdb keeps only in-frame clonotypes and omits some of them. This table has about 25,000 clones, 60% to 80% appearing once. Trimming took 2 bases from V and 7 from J, leaving 12 bases between them. Germline lookup yields CDR1 ENHRY and CDR2 SYGVKD. This CDR3 spans 15 amino acids. The chain joins TRBV10-3 to TRBJ1-6; D perhaps matches TRBD1 (6 bases). Sequencing was performed on PBMCs, taken at disease progression, from a patient treated with ibrutinib. The sequence was obtained from a human donor with chronic lymphocytic leukemia. CDR3 coding DNA: TGTGCCATCAGTGAGAGAGGACAGACAAATTCACCCCTCCACTTT. It translates to CAISERGQTNSPLHF.